This passage covers 27 T cell receptor beta chains from one sample sequenced in a study of identical twins. In TCRdb, the 5' RACE reads were re-called with MiXCR into one record per CDR3 protein. The data show about 290,000 distinct CDR3 sequences, roughly 10% seen once. The sample was also reused in another study, on yellow fever vaccine responses in identical twins.

Sequences were obtained from CD8+ T cells sorted from blood. All receptors come from a woman aged 18-30 years in good health.

This clonotype was observed at least ten times. This rearrangement joins TRBV15 to TRBJ2-3, with TRBD2 identical over 11 bases. Unmatched junction bases numbered 6, after V lost 5 bases and J lost 5 bases. The germline gives CDR1 LNHNV, CDR2 YYDKDF (reference sequence). The CDR3 consists of 15 residues. CDR3 region: CATSAGTSGIDTQYF. Written as DNA, the CDR3 is TGTGCCACCAGCGCCGGGACTAGCGGAATAGATACGCAGTATTTT.

This clonotype was counted between two and nine times. This chain joins TRBV7-9 and TRBJ2-2; D gene uncertain. CDR3 length equals 14 residues. V was trimmed by 4 bases and J by 0 bases, leaving 6 bases between them. Germline-derived CDR1 and CDR2 are SEHNR and FQNEAQ (reference sequence). The CDR3 reads CASSSSANTGELFF. CDR3 bases: TGTGCCAGCAGCTCCAGTGCGAACACCGGGGAGCTGTTTTTT.

This clonotype occurred a few times. The CDR3 reads CSVGKGAQGYTF. CDR3 nucleotides: TGCAGCGTTGGGAAGGGGGCGCAAGGCTACACCTTC. The chain uses TRBV29-1 and TRBJ1-2, with TRBD1 matching 7 bases. V was clipped by 4 bases and J by 8 bases; unmatched bases: 7. The CDR3 length is 12 residues. In germline, CDR1 is SQVTM, CDR2 ANQGSEA.

The chain is built from TRBV27 and TRBJ2-7; maybe TRBD2 (6 bases). Germline V gene data show CDR1 as MNHEY and CDR2 as SMNVEV (reference sequence). Trimming left V 10 bases short and J 3 bases short, with 19 bases between. The CDR3 length is 14 residues. As DNA, the CDR3 is TGTGCCACCCGGAGTATCGCGGGGTTCTACGAGCAGTACTTC. Translation: CATRSIAGFYEQYF.

V and J are TRBV6-2 or TRBV6-3 and TRBJ2-7; the D gene is possibly TRBD1 (6 bases). This CDR3 contains 15 residues. Trimming took 1 base from V and 0 from J, leaving 10 bases between them. Germline V gives CDR1 MNHEY, CDR2 SVGEGT. CDR3 region: CASSYYEGGSYEQYF. DNA for the CDR3: TGTGCCAGCAGTTACTACGAAGGGGGCTCCTACGAGCAGTACTTC.

The CDR3 reads CASSPPVGDGGTGELFF. CDR3 DNA: TGCGCCAGCAGCCCACCCGTCGGGGACGGGGGGACCGGGGAGCTGTTTTTT. V is TRBV5-1 and J is TRBJ2-2; 7 bases are shared with TRBD2. Germline V gives CDR1 SGHRS, CDR2 YFSETQ. J was trimmed by 5 bases and V by 4 bases; bases with no gene match: 14. The CDR3 sequence is 17 residues long.

In its sample, this clonotype was seen a few times. The CDR3 sequence: CASSYGSGTDTQYF. In DNA form, the CDR3 reads TGTGCCAGCAGTTACGGGTCGGGCACAGATACGCAGTATTTT. The chain couples TRBV6-2 or TRBV6-3 to TRBJ2-3; D remains ambiguous. The V end lost 2 bases, the J end lost 1 base, and 7 bases lay between the germline ends. Germline V lookup: CDR1 MNHEY, CDR2 SVGEGT. The CDR3 contains 14 residues.

This clonotype was detected ten times or more. The V call is TRBV20-1, the J call TRBJ2-3, with TRBD1 as a possible D gene (6 bases). The length of the CDR3 is 11 residues. Germline CDR1 is DFQATT and CDR2 is SNEGSKA (reference sequence). The CDR3 DNA is TGCAGGGGGGCTAGCACAGATACGCAGTATTTT. Translated: CRGASTDTQYF.

The chain carries TRBV7-9 and TRBJ2-7; D is ambiguous. Trimming pared 5 bases from V and 1 base from J, leaving 15 bases between. CDR1 SEHNR and CDR2 FQNEAQ come from the germline V gene (reference sequence). The CDR3 spans 15 residues. The CDR3 sequence: CASSPYVLRSYEQYF. Written as DNA, the CDR3 is TGTGCCAGCAGCCCCTACGTTTTGCGGTCCTACGAGCAGTACTTC.

This clonotype occurred a few times. V gene TRBV7-9 combines with J gene TRBJ2-7; 7 bases match TRBD1. The J segment lost 4 bases and the V segment lost 5 bases, leaving 8 bases of the junction unmatched. The CDR3 contains 14 residues. Germline-derived CDR1 and CDR2 are SEHNR and FQNEAQ (reference sequence). As DNA, the CDR3 is TGTGCCAGCAGCCACCGGGACAGTGCGTACGAGCAGTACTTC. Amino acids: CASSHRDSAYEQYF.

This chain uses TRBV6-1 with TRBJ2-7; D is possibly TRBD1 or TRBD2 (5 bases each). The CDR3 length is 13 residues. Germline V gives CDR1 MNHNS, CDR2 SASEGT. Trimming removed 9 bases from V and 0 bases from J, with 12 bases in between. In nucleotides, the CDR3 is TGTGCCAGTTTCGAGGGGTTCTCCTACGAGCAGTACTTC. It specifies CASFEGFSYEQYF.

This sequence joins TRBV4-3 and TRBJ2-1; 8 bases match TRBD2. The CDR3 is 17 amino acids. Germline CDR1 and CDR2: LGHNA and YSLEER. Trimming removed 1 base from V and 8 bases from J; junction bases left unmatched: 13. CDR3 coding DNA: TGCGCCAGCAGCCAAGGTATCCCGGGACTAGGAATTTATGAGCAGTTCTTC. This codes for CASSQGIPGLGIYEQFF.

This chain links TRBV13 with TRBJ2-4; D tentatively fits TRBD1 or TRBD2 (5 bases each). The V and J ends lost 4 bases and 2 bases respectively, with 15 bases between them. The CDR3 runs to 16 residues. CDR1 PRHDT and CDR2 FYEKMQ come from the germline V gene (reference sequence). Written as DNA, the CDR3 is TGTGCCAGCAGCTATACGGACCGGGACCCCAAAAACATTCAGTACTTC. This codes for CASSYTDRDPKNIQYF.

Only a few counts were recorded for this clonotype. V and J are TRBV20-1 and TRBJ2-1; no clear D. The germline V and J ends were trimmed by 0 bases and 7 bases, with 4 bases remaining between them. Germline V gene lookup returns CDR1 DFQATT and CDR2 SNEGSKA (reference sequence). This CDR3 is built from 11 residues. As DNA, the CDR3 is TGCAGTGCTAGAGATGGGAATGAGCAGTTCTTC. Its protein is CSARDGNEQFF.

V and J are TRBV18 and TRBJ1-4, with D possibly being TRBD1 (6 bases). The V gene lost 2 bases and the J gene lost 8 bases, with 27 bases spanning the gap. The CDR3 sequence is 19 residues long. Germline CDR1 KGHSH, CDR2 LQKENI. The DNA of the CDR3 is TGTGCCAGCTCACCAGGTTCGTCGGGGGGCGCGAGGTTTGGAGAAAAACTGTTTTTT. Translating gives CASSPGSSGGARFGEKLFF. The full variable domain, its missing parts supplied by reference TRBV18 and TRBJ1-4, is NAGVMQNPRHLVRRRGQEARLRCSPMKGHSHVYWYRQLPEEGLKFMVYLQKENIIDESGMPKERFSAEFPKEGPSILRIQQVVRGDSAAYFCASSPGSSGGARFGEKLFFGSGTQLSVL.

This clonotype turned up a few times. J is TRBJ2-7 and V is TRBV4-2; 9 bases are shared with TRBD2. The germline V gene encodes CDR1 LGHNA and CDR2 YNFKEQ. The CDR3 loop spans 17 amino acids. The ends lost 1 base at V and 2 bases at J; junction bases unmatched: 9. CDR3 sequence: CASSQGELAGVTYEQYF. CDR3 coding DNA: TGTGCCAGCAGCCAAGGAGAGTTAGCGGGAGTTACCTACGAGCAGTACTTC.

In its sample, this clonotype was seen a few times. The chain joins TRBV4-2 to TRBJ1-4; D is possibly TRBD1 (5 bases). Between the trimmed V and J ends, which lost 4 bases and 7 bases, there was a span of 16 bases. Per germline, CDR1 LGHNA and CDR2 YNFKEQ. CDR3 length equals 15 residues. The CDR3 protein is CASSPTQGLGEKLFF. The DNA for the CDR3 is TGTGCCAGCAGCCCCACCCAGGGTTTAGGTGAAAAACTGTTTTTT.

The chain combines TRBV13 with TRBJ2-7; D not certain. The CDR3 has 15 residues. The germline gives CDR1 PRHDT, CDR2 FYEKMQ (reference sequence). V lost 5 bases to trimming and J lost 3 bases, with 17 bases between them. CDR3 DNA: TGTGCCAGCAGCCCCCCGGACGAAGAAAACTACGAGCAGTACTTC. Amino acid sequence: CASSPPDEENYEQYF.

The rearrangement joins TRBV4-1 to TRBJ1-1; 7 positions agree with TRBD1. Germline CDR1 is MGHRA and CDR2 is YSYEKL. The CDR3 runs to 15 residues. V shed 1 base and J 0 bases; nucleotides not matched to a gene: 2. The CDR3 DNA follows: TGCGCCAGCAGCCAAGTCGGGACAGTGAACACTGAAGCTTTCTTT. This encodes CASSQVGTVNTEAFF.

This clonotype was recorded many times. The chain carries TRBV12-3 or TRBV12-4 and TRBJ2-7, with 10 bases lining up with TRBD2. V was clipped by 3 bases and J by 3 bases; unmatched bases: 2. The CDR3 runs to 14 residues. CDR3 in DNA: TGTGCCAGCAGTTTTGGGACTAGCGTCTACGAGCAGTACTTC. Amino acids: CASSFGTSVYEQYF.

This clonotype has more than one count but fewer than ten. This chain uses TRBV27 with TRBJ2-1; 13 nucleotides agree with TRBD2. Trimming at V came to 7 bases and at J to 6 bases, leaving 9 bases not matched to a gene. Germline V gene data show CDR1 as MNHEY and CDR2 as SMNVEV (reference sequence). The CDR3 has 16 residues. CDR3 protein: CASTTPTSGGGNEQFF. For the CDR3, the DNA is TGTGCCAGCACGACCCCCACTAGCGGGGGGGGCAATGAGCAGTTCTTC.

In its sample, this clonotype was seen many times. V is TRBV3-1 and J is TRBJ2-7; 8 bases line up with TRBD2. The ends lost 0 bases at V and 2 bases at J; junction bases unmatched: 18. In germline, CDR1 is LGHDT, CDR2 YNNKEL (reference sequence). CDR3 length: 20 residues. This CDR3 is CASSQDEAGATPLWAYEQYF. The CDR3 bases are TGTGCCAGCAGCCAAGATGAAGCGGGAGCTACCCCACTCTGGGCCTACGAGCAGTACTTC.

This clonotype was found a few times. This chain uses TRBV6-5 with TRBJ2-7; 7 nucleotides align to TRBD1. V dropped 4 bases and J dropped 6; count of bases not matched to a gene: 6. The CDR3 is 13 residues long. The germline V gene has CDR1 MNHEY and CDR2 SVGAGI. As DNA, the CDR3 is TGTGCCAGCAGTTTAGACAGGGAAATCGAGCAGTACTTC. Its translation: CASSLDREIEQYF.

The genes are TRBV7-6 and TRBJ2-5, with D maybe TRBD1 (5 bases). The germline CDR1 and CDR2 sequences are SGHVS and FNYEAQ. V was shortened by 6 bases and J by 4 bases, with 21 bases between the two germline ends. The CDR3 runs 16 residues. The CDR3 nucleotides are TGTGCCAGCAGTACGCCCGGACACAGCTACCCAGAGACCCAGTACTTC. Translated: CASSTPGHSYPETQYF.

This clonotype was found many times. CDR3: CASSPGTSGRNEQFF. The DNA of the CDR3 is TGCGCCAGCAGCCCGGGGACTAGCGGTCGTAATGAGCAGTTCTTC. The chain links TRBV4-3 to TRBJ2-1; 11 bases map to TRBD2. Trimming at V came to 4 bases and at J to 7 bases, leaving 6 bases not matched to a gene. Germline V gives CDR1 LGHNA, CDR2 YSLEER. The CDR3 has 15 residues.

This clonotype was seen ten or more times. The chain links TRBV2 to TRBJ1-5; D might be TRBD1 (5 bases). The CDR3 has 15 amino acids. The V gene lost 8 bases and the J gene lost 6 bases, with 20 bases spanning the gap. Per germline, CDR1 SNHLY and CDR2 FYNNEI. DNA for the CDR3: TGTGCCAGCGCGGATGGGACCTTGGGCATTCAGCCCCAGCATTTT. Its protein product is CASADGTLGIQPQHF.

The CDR3 here is CSARDSTSPQQETQYF. Here the CDR3 DNA reads TGCAGTGCTAGAGACTCGACTAGTCCCCAACAAGAGACCCAGTACTTC. The chain joins TRBV20-1 to TRBJ2-5; D may be TRBD2 (6 bases). This CDR3 is built from 16 residues. The germline CDR1 and CDR2 sequences are DFQATT and SNEGSKA (reference sequence). The V end lost 0 bases, the J end lost 2 bases, and 16 bases lay between the germline ends.